The 6 T cell receptor beta chains in this list originate from one sample, sequenced in a study of blood T cell repertoires in COVID-19 (dated by TCRdb to about 2020). The library was made by the immunoSEQ multiplex PCR assay. TCRdb limited this immuneACCESS table to in-frame rearrangements with V and J called. A share of clones is missing; checked studies link under half to unresolved V genes, and the rest is unexplained. For this sample the table gives approximately 97,000 clones, of which 70% to 80% were detected only once. The top ten clonotypes cover over 7.5% of the sample. Sequencing used peripheral blood. The receptor set was obtained from a man aged 55 to 70 with active or convalescent COVID-19.

V is TRBV4-1 and J is TRBJ1-2, with D tentatively TRBD1 (6 bases). Per the germline V gene, CDR1 is MGHRA and CDR2 is YSYEKL. The CDR3 contains 13 residues. Trimming shortened V by 2 bases and J by 7 bases, and 11 bases separated the two germline ends. CDR3 protein: CASSQLDSPGYTF. CDR3 bases: TGCGCCAGCAGCCAATTGGACAGTCCTGGCTACACCTTC.

The J gene is TRBJ2-5, the V gene TRBV18; D gene uncertain. This CDR3 has 15 residues. Germline V lookup: CDR1 KGHSH, CDR2 LQKENI. V was pared by 1 base and J by 1 base, with 10 bases between. This chain's CDR3 is CASSPLTTRQETQYF. The CDR3 coding sequence is TGTGCCAGCTCACCACTTACGACTCGCCAAGAGACCCAGTACTTC.

The genes are TRBV12-5 and TRBJ2-3; D possibly corresponds to TRBD1 (5 bases). The V gene lost 7 bases and the J gene lost 4 bases, with 12 bases spanning the gap. Germline assignment: CDR1 LGHNT and CDR2 FRNRAP. The CDR3 extends over 13 amino acids. CDR3 loop: CASAPDIADTQYF. The CDR3 coding sequence is TGTGCTAGTGCCCCGGACATCGCAGATACGCAGTATTTT.

The genes are TRBV14 and TRBJ2-2; D may be TRBD1 (6 bases). The CDR3 runs to 16 residues. CDR1 SGHDN and CDR2 FVKESK come from the germline V gene. The V and J ends lost 0 bases and 3 bases respectively, with 11 bases between them. CDR3 sequence (DNA): TGTGCCAGCAGCCAAGATCAGGGACATTACACCGGGGAGCTGTTTTTT. Residues: CASSQDQGHYTGELFF.

The CDR3 reads CASSQGTSGTYNEQFF. Written as DNA, the CDR3 is TGTGCCAGCAGCCAAGGTACTAGCGGGACCTACAATGAGCAGTTCTTC. The chain uses TRBV14 and TRBJ2-1; 10 bases are a match to TRBD2. The CDR3 runs to 16 residues. From germline, CDR1 is SGHDN and CDR2 FVKESK. J was trimmed by 2 bases and V by 1 base; bases with no gene match: 2.

The chain combines TRBV11-3 with TRBJ2-2, with 7 positions matching TRBD2. The CDR3 length is 15 residues. Germline values: CDR1 SGHNT, CDR2 YENEEA. V was pared by 5 bases and J by 4 bases, with 7 bases of the junction left unmatched. CDR3 nucleotide sequence: TGTGCCAGCAGCCGATGGGGAGGGGCCACCGGGGAGCTGTTTTTT. Protein sequence: CASSRWGGATGELFF.